Listed here are 3 T cell receptor beta chains from one sample, sequenced in a study of read filtering for tumor transcriptome and immune sequencing. From roughly 400 ng of RNA, a library with molecular barcoded alpha/delta and beta/gamma adaptors was made. TCRdb re-derived calls from the reads in MiXCR, one entry per CDR3 protein. The table records 75,000 to 95,000 distinct CDR3 sequences, about 22% of them present only once. Sequenced: a population of CD138-negative cells sorted from bone marrow. Receptors were obtained from a donor at least 40 years old with multiple myeloma.

This clonotype was detected many times. This chain connects TRBV12-3 or TRBV12-4 to TRBJ1-4; no clear D gene. CDR3 length equals 15 residues. V was trimmed by 5 bases and J by 1 base, leaving 11 bases between them. The CDR3, as DNA: TGTGCCAGCAGTCACTACACCTTAACTAATGAAAAACTGTTTTTT. This encodes CASSHYTLTNEKLFF.

This clonotype was counted between two and nine times. The junction departs from the called germline gene at one end, perhaps through a read error. The chain has TRBV5-5 and TRBJ2-3; D may be TRBD1 or TRBD2 (5 bases each). This CDR3 contains 15 residues. Per germline, CDR1 SGHKS and CDR2 YYEKEE (reference sequence). CDR3 coding DNA: TGTGCCAGCAGCCGAGGCACCGCTAGCACAGGTACGCAGTATTTT. Translated, it gives CASSRGTASTGTQYF. Full variable domain (rest looked up from reference TRBV5-5 and TRBJ2-3): DAGVTQSPTHLIKTRGQQVTLRCSPISGHKSVSWYQQVLGQGPQFIFQYYEKEERGRGNFPDRFSARQFPNYSSELNVNALLLGDSALYLCASSRGTASTGTQYFGPGTRLTVL.

This clonotype was counted ten times or more. The chain uses TRBV7-2 and TRBJ2-2; D remains ambiguous. Germline CDR1 and CDR2: SGHTA and FQGNSA. V lost 5 bases and J lost 0, with 13 bases in between. This CDR3 spans 16 amino acids. The CDR3 region is CASSPNAAANTGELFF. The CDR3 bases are TGTGCCAGCAGCCCTAATGCAGCCGCGAACACCGGGGAGCTGTTTTTT.